This T cell receptor (beta chain) was profiled in a study of T cells in localized non-small cell lung cancer. This clone was counted between two and nine times. The antigen is unknown. Sequenced by immunoSEQ multiplex PCR; TCRdb stores in-frame clones only, minus some. In the table there are more than 10,000 clones, about 82% of which are singletons. Findings of the study overall: Clonality of T cells reached its maximum in uninvolved adjacent lung, surpassing tumor. Sequencing covered just one tumor region, so heterogeneity cannot be ruled out.

Germline V gives CDR1 MNHEY, CDR2 SMNVEV (reference sequence). V lost 0 bases, J lost 8 bases, and 16 bases lay in between. The CDR3 covers 15 residues. The V and J genes are TRBV27 and TRBJ1-2; unclear D gene. This sequence originates from a male donor aged 60 or over with stage III lung adenocarcinoma. The source material was peripheral blood, sampled before any cancer treatment. The chain's CDR3 is CASSLSNGIVSGYTF. CDR3 coding DNA: TGTGCCAGCAGTTTATCGAACGGGATAGTTAGCGGCTACACCTTC.